These 26 T cell receptor beta chains were sequenced from one sample in a study of blood T cell repertoires in COVID-19. Measured with immunoSEQ multiplex PCR; TCRdb has only the in-frame clones, and not every one. Among tens of thousands of clones listed, approximately 80% were seen once. The sample taken for sequencing was peripheral blood. The receptors were sampled from a man between 65 and 80 years old with acute or convalescent COVID-19.

This clone came up a few times. V gene TRBV12-3 or TRBV12-4 combines with J gene TRBJ1-1; no definite D call. The CDR3 runs to 12 residues. Trimming removed 5 bases at V and 6 bases at J, with 10 bases between. In DNA, the CDR3 is TGTGCCAGCAGTAACTCGGTCCCTGAAGCTTTCTTT. Residues: CASSNSVPEAFF.

The chain is built from TRBV5-6 and TRBJ1-1; no firm D call. The CDR3 totals 11 residues. V was shortened by 4 bases and J by 10 bases, with 11 bases between the two germline ends. Germline V gene lookup returns CDR1 SGHDT and CDR2 YYEEEE. CDR3 sequence reads: CASSASTTAFF. CDR3 in DNA: TGTGCCAGCAGCGCCAGTACAACAGCTTTCTTT.

This clone was counted only a few times. The chain carries TRBV5-8 and TRBJ1-4; 9 nucleotides line up with TRBD1. CDR1 is SGHTS, CDR2 YDEGEE, per germline. The CDR3 spans 17 residues. V lost 3 bases and J lost 5; bases outside the gene matches: 11. The CDR3: CASSSFMGQGENEKLFF. DNA for the CDR3: TGTGCCAGCAGCTCCTTCATGGGACAGGGCGAAAATGAAAAACTGTTTTTT.

V usage is TRBV10-3 and J usage is TRBJ2-2; D ambiguous. The CDR3 covers 16 residues. V lost 3 bases, J lost 6 bases, and 17 bases lay in between. Germline CDR1 is ENHRY and CDR2 is SYGVKD. CDR3 nucleotide sequence: TGTGCCATCAGTGATTCTGCTAGATTTTTACCCGGGGAGCTGTTTTTT. Translated, it gives CAISDSARFLPGELFF.

The V and J genes are TRBV11-2 and TRBJ2-2; 8 bases map to TRBD1. Per the germline V gene, CDR1 is SGHAT and CDR2 is FQNNGV. V gave up 2 bases and J gave up 4 bases; unmatched junction bases: 0. The CDR3 contains 14 residues. The CDR3 protein is CASSLTGGTGELFF. The DNA for the CDR3 is TGTGCCAGCAGCTTAACAGGGGGCACCGGGGAGCTGTTTTTT.

This rearrangement joins TRBV2 to TRBJ2-1, with 7 bases lining up with TRBD2. After removal of 6 bases from V and 9 bases from J, the junction contained 11 bases not matched to a gene. CDR1 is SNHLY, CDR2 FYNNEI, per germline. The CDR3 consists of 14 residues. CDR3 bases: TGTGCCAGCAGCGGACGACTAGCTTTCGGTGAGCAGTTCTTC. It encodes CASSGRLAFGEQFF.

J is TRBJ1-5 and V is TRBV2, with 7 bases aligning to TRBD1. This CDR3 has 14 amino acids. Germline CDR1 SNHLY, CDR2 FYNNEI. J lost 5 bases, V lost 6 bases, and 7 bases had no gene match. CDR3 residues: CASSAGTVYQPQHF. In nucleotides, the CDR3 is TGTGCCAGCAGCGCCGGGACAGTTTATCAGCCCCAGCATTTT. The full variable domain, rest sourced from reference TRBV2 and TRBJ1-5, is EPEVTQTPSHQVTQMGQEVILRCVPISNHLYFYWYRQILGQKVEFLVSFYNNEISEKSEIFDDQFSVERPDGSNFTLKIRSTKLEDSAMYFCASSAGTVYQPQHFGDGTRLSIL.

This clone has a handful of counts. The chain uses TRBV27 and TRBJ2-7; 10 bases fit TRBD1. From germline, CDR1 is MNHEY and CDR2 SMNVEV (reference sequence). This CDR3 has 16 residues. J was trimmed by 0 bases and V by 5 bases; bases with no gene match: 7. CDR3 DNA sequence: TGTGCCAGCAGTCCCGGGACAGGGGACTTCTCCTACGAGCAGTACTTC. Amino acid sequence: CASSPGTGDFSYEQYF.

This chain links TRBV7-9 with TRBJ2-2, with 8 bases that match TRBD2. Trimming removed 4 bases from V and 5 bases from J; junction bases left unmatched: 6. Looked up from germline, CDR1 is SEHNR and CDR2 is FQNEAQ (reference sequence). The CDR3 has 15 amino acids. The CDR3 DNA follows: TGTGCCAGCAGCTCGGGAGGGACGGGAACCGGGGAGCTGTTTTTT. This codes for CASSSGGTGTGELFF.

This sequence joins TRBV5-1 and TRBJ2-2, with 13 bases fitting TRBD2. The CDR3 length is 17 residues. Losses at the gene ends were 4 bases for V and 7 bases for J; bases not matched to a gene: 10. Germline-derived CDR1 and CDR2 are SGHRS and YFSETQ. CDR3 bases: TGCGCCAGCAGCGACGGACTAGCGGGAGCTGGGGGCGGGGAGCTGTTTTTT. Protein: CASSDGLAGAGGGELFF.

This rearrangement joins TRBV14 to TRBJ2-3; 7 bases are a match to TRBD1. After removal of 5 bases from V and 6 bases from J, the junction contained 8 bases not matched to a gene. Germline CDR1 SGHDN, CDR2 FVKESK. The CDR3 covers 14 residues. As DNA, the CDR3 is TGTGCCAGCAGCTTGGACAGGCCGTTTGATACGCAGTATTTT. Translated: CASSLDRPFDTQYF.

The chain recombines TRBV6-2 or TRBV6-3 with TRBJ1-2, with 7 bases matching TRBD1. Per germline, CDR1 MNHEY and CDR2 SVGEGT. Losses at the gene ends were 5 bases for V and 4 bases for J; bases not matched to a gene: 10. This CDR3 is built from 15 residues. The CDR3 loop is CASSNQGVQTYGYTF. The CDR3 nucleotides read TGTGCCAGCAGTAACCAGGGGGTTCAAACCTATGGCTACACCTTC.

The genes are TRBV30 and TRBJ1-1; 10 nucleotides agree with TRBD1. The germline CDR1 and CDR2 sequences are GTSNPN and SVGIG (reference sequence). The CDR3 spans 17 residues. V was clipped by 1 base and J by 4 bases; unmatched bases: 12. Written as DNA, the CDR3 is TGTGCCTGGAGTGCCATTTGGGGGAGGACAGGGGGCACTGAAGCTTTCTTT. This translates into CAWSAIWGRTGGTEAFF.

The chain uses TRBV7-9 and TRBJ2-1, with D tentatively TRBD2 (5 bases). The length of the CDR3 is 15 residues. The V gene lost 5 bases and the J gene lost 7 bases, with 18 bases spanning the gap. The V gene's germline CDR1 is SEHNR and CDR2 FQNEAQ (reference sequence). The CDR3 region has the DNA TGTGCCAGCAGCCAGCAGGCTAGCTCGGGGAATGAGCAGTTCTTC. It specifies CASSQQASSGNEQFF.

The gene calls are TRBV5-4 and TRBJ2-2; tentative D call: TRBD2 (5 bases). CDR1 and CDR2 (germline): SGHNT, YYREEE (reference sequence). The CDR3 has 14 residues. Trimming shortened V by 1 base and J by 6 bases, and 10 bases separated the two germline ends. The CDR3 DNA follows: TGTGCCAGCAGCTTGCCGTCTAGCCCCGGGGAGCTGTTTTTT. It encodes CASSLPSSPGELFF.

V is TRBV9 and J is TRBJ1-2, with D unresolved. CDR1 and CDR2 (germline): SGDLS, YYNGEE. The CDR3 has 14 amino acids. With 2 bases removed from V and 6 bases from J, the gap between germline ends came to 14 bases. CDR3 sequence reads: CASSVLSGRDGYTF. The CDR3 coding sequence is TGTGCCAGCAGCGTGCTCTCTGGCCGGGATGGCTACACCTTC.

This sequence joins TRBV28 and TRBJ1-2, with TRBD1 matching over 7 bases. The J segment lost 4 bases and the V segment lost 4 bases, leaving 0 bases of the junction unmatched. Per the germline V gene, CDR1 is MDHEN and CDR2 is SYDVKM. The CDR3 extends over 12 amino acids. Written as DNA, the CDR3 is TGTGCCAGCAGTTCAGGGGGCTATGGCTACACCTTC. It is translated as CASSSGGYGYTF.

The chain carries TRBV25-1 and TRBJ1-6; D might be TRBD1 (6 bases). From germline, CDR1 is MGHDK and CDR2 SYGVNS. There are 15 residues in the CDR3. Between the trimmed V and J ends, which lost 1 base and 10 bases, there was a span of 14 bases. CDR3 sequence: CASSESQGSRSPLHF. CDR3 sequence (DNA): TGTGCCAGCAGTGAATCCCAGGGGTCGAGGTCACCCCTCCACTTT. The whole variable domain, remainder taken from reference TRBV25-1 and TRBJ1-6, is EADIYQTPRYLVIGTGKKITLECSQTMGHDKMYWYQQDPGMELHLIHYSYGVNSTEKGDLSSESTVSRIRTEHFPLTLESARPSHTSQYLCASSESQGSRSPLHFGNGTRLTVT.

This clone showed up just a few times. V gene TRBV11-2 combines with J gene TRBJ1-6; 7 nucleotides align to TRBD1. Germline trimming cut 4 bases from V and 9 bases from J; bases unmatched to any gene: 6. Germline CDR1 reads SGHAT; CDR2 reads FQNNGV. The CDR3 is made up of 14 amino acids. The CDR3 is CASSYRGISSPLHF. The CDR3 DNA is TGTGCCAGCAGCTACAGGGGTATTAGTTCACCCCTCCACTTT.

This chain connects TRBV29-1 to TRBJ1-2; D gene unclear. This CDR3 region has 12 residues. Germline V lookup: CDR1 SQVTM, CDR2 ANQGSEA. The V end was cut by 4 bases, the J end by 1 base, with 7 bases between. The DNA of the CDR3 is TGCAGCGTTGGCCGACTTAACTATGGCTACACCTTC. Its protein is CSVGRLNYGYTF.

The CDR3 sequence: CASSPPSFTGANTEAFF. The CDR3 DNA follows: TGTGCCAGCTCACCACCGAGTTTCACAGGGGCCAACACTGAAGCTTTCTTT. The chain is built from TRBV18 and TRBJ1-1, with 7 bases aligning to TRBD1. The CDR3 extends over 17 amino acids. The V gene end was trimmed by 0 bases and the J gene end by 2 bases; junction bases not matched to a gene: 9. Per the germline V gene, CDR1 is KGHSH and CDR2 is LQKENI.

V gene TRBV30 combines with J gene TRBJ1-4; 8 nucleotides match TRBD1. This CDR3 spans 15 amino acids. Germline-derived CDR1 and CDR2 are GTSNPN and SVGIG (reference sequence). V trimming: 2 bases; J trimming: 6 bases; junction bases outside the gene matches: 8. DNA of the CDR3: TGTGCCTGGAGTCGCCCCGGGACAGGTCATGAAAAACTGTTTTTT. The encoded protein is CAWSRPGTGHEKLFF. The variable domain in full, completed from reference TRBV30 and TRBJ1-4, reads SQTIHQWPATLVQPVGSPLSLECTVEGTSNPNLYWYRQAAGRGLQLLFYSVGIGQISSEVPQNLSASRPQDRQFILSSKKLLLSDSGFYLCAWSRPGTGHEKLFFGSGTQLSVL.

The V gene is TRBV2, the J gene TRBJ2-5; TRBD2 aligns across 14 bases. The CDR3 totals 15 residues. Germline assignment: CDR1 SNHLY and CDR2 FYNNEI. Trimming cost V 6 bases and J 5 bases; bases outside gene matches: 5. The CDR3 DNA is TGTGCCAGCAGGGACGGGACTAGCGGGAGCGAGACCCAGTACTTC. This translates into CASRDGTSGSETQYF. The whole variable domain, remainder taken from reference TRBV2 and TRBJ2-5, is EPEVTQTPSHQVTQMGQEVILRCVPISNHLYFYWYRQILGQKVEFLVSFYNNEISEKSEIFDDQFSVERPDGSNFTLKIRSTKLEDSAMYFCASRDGTSGSETQYFGPGTRLLVL.

As DNA, the CDR3 is TGTGCCAGCAGTCGAAACGACAAGCAGCCCCAGCATTTT. It encodes CASSRNDKQPQHF. This chain uses TRBV12-3 or TRBV12-4 with TRBJ1-5; D unclear. The V end was cut by 5 bases, the J end by 7 bases, with 12 bases between. The CDR3 consists of 13 residues.

The table lists this clone with a few counts. The chain couples TRBV7-6 to TRBJ2-1; the match to TRBD2 covers 13 bases. J lost 6 bases, V lost 5 bases, and 4 bases had no gene match. CDR1 is SGHVS and CDR2 is FNYEAQ in the germline V gene. The CDR3 consists of 15 residues. CDR3 nucleotide sequence: TGTGCCAGCAGCCGAGGGACTAGCGGGGCCAATGAGCAGTTCTTC. Amino acids: CASSRGTSGANEQFF.

The chain uses TRBV3-1 (or the pseudogene TRBV3-2) and TRBJ1-1, with D maybe TRBD1 (5 bases). V was cut by 0 bases and J by 5 bases, with 10 bases left in between. Looked up from germline, CDR1 is LGHDT and CDR2 is YNNKEL (reference sequence). The CDR3 has 14 residues. The CDR3 protein is CASSQESRGTEAFF. The CDR3 DNA sequence: TGTGCCAGCAGCCAAGAGTCTAGGGGTACTGAAGCTTTCTTT.